Shown below are 15 T cell receptor beta chains from a single sample sequenced in a study of OX40 agonist ivuxolimab in advanced cancers. TCRdb's copy holds only in-frame clones and misses some; the assay was immunoSEQ multiplex PCR. The sample has tens of thousands of clones, approximately 87% seen once. The sample in question was CD4+ or CD8+ T cells sorted from blood, obtained in a trial of the OX40 agonist ivuxolimab. The receptors were gathered from an adult with an advanced solid tumor such as melanoma, head and neck, liver or kidney cancer.

The rearrangement uses TRBV27 and TRBJ2-1, with 8 bases fitting TRBD2. V lost 6 bases and J lost 3; bases outside the gene matches: 4. Germline loops: CDR1 MNHEY, CDR2 SMNVEV (reference sequence). The CDR3 contains 14 residues. The CDR3 region has the DNA TGTGCCAGCAGCTGGGCGGGGGGCTACAATGAGCAGTTCTTC. Protein: CASSWAGGYNEQFF.

This chain uses TRBV11-2 with TRBJ2-3; 11 bases line up with TRBD2. The CDR3 length is 19 residues. Per the germline V gene, CDR1 is SGHAT and CDR2 is FQNNGV. Trimming took 1 base from V and 2 from J; bases not matched to a gene: 11. The CDR3 spells CASSLGGTSGGRSTDTQYF. CDR3 nucleotide sequence: TGTGCCAGCAGCTTAGGCGGAACTAGCGGGGGCCGATCCACAGATACGCAGTATTTT.

V is TRBV28 and J is TRBJ2-5, with D tentatively TRBD1 (6 bases). V gave up 3 bases and J gave up 11 bases, with 13 bases separating them. Per the germline V gene, CDR1 is MDHEN and CDR2 is SYDVKM. CDR3 size: 12 residues. The CDR3 region is CASSFYPGQQYF. The DNA for the CDR3 is TGTGCCAGCAGTTTCTATCCGGGACAACAGTACTTC. Looking up the rest from reference TRBV28 and TRBJ2-5 gives the full variable domain: DVKVTQSSRYLVKRTGEKVFLECVQDMDHENMFWYRQDPGLGLRLIYFSYDVKMKEKGDIPEGYSVSREKKERFSLILESASTNQTSMYLCASSFYPGQQYFGPGTRLLVL.

This clone was observed a single time. The rearrangement links TRBV18 to TRBJ1-2, with 9 nucleotides matching TRBD1. With 4 bases clipped from V and 0 bases from J, the junction kept 9 bases outside the gene matches. Looked up from germline, CDR1 is KGHSH and CDR2 is LQKENI. This CDR3 region has 17 residues. In DNA form, the CDR3 reads TGTGCCAGCTCACAGAAAGGACAGGGGTTGTCTAACTATGGCTACACCTTC. Protein sequence: CASSQKGQGLSNYGYTF.

V usage is TRBV6-1 and J usage is TRBJ2-7; D not resolved. The CDR3 runs 14 residues. Trimming stripped 6 bases from V and 0 bases from J, with 12 bases between. Germline V lookup: CDR1 MNHNS, CDR2 SASEGT. CDR3 protein: CASRLLQSSYEQYF. The CDR3 DNA reads TGTGCCAGCAGGCTTCTCCAAAGCTCCTACGAGCAGTACTTC.

V usage is TRBV15 and J usage is TRBJ2-7, with D possibly being TRBD1 or TRBD2 (5 bases each). Germline CDR1 and CDR2: LNHNV and YYDKDF (reference sequence). Trimming took off 4 bases at V and 6 bases at J, with 13 bases between the two ends. The CDR3 sequence is 13 residues long. DNA for the CDR3: TGTGCCACCAGCACGGGGCCCTCTGGCGAGCAGTACTTC. Its protein product is CATSTGPSGEQYF.

The genes are TRBV2 and TRBJ1-1; unclear D gene. In germline, CDR1 is SNHLY, CDR2 FYNNEI. The CDR3 totals 13 residues. V lost 7 bases and J 4 bases, leaving 13 bases between the germline ends. The CDR3 sequence is CASTQRAVTEAFF. The CDR3 DNA is TGTGCCAGCACGCAAAGGGCGGTCACTGAAGCTTTCTTT.

This chain links TRBV7-2 with TRBJ1-2, with 8 bases matching TRBD1. Germline CDR1 SGHTA, CDR2 FQGNSA. Trimming cost V 4 bases and J 4 bases; bases outside gene matches: 8. This CDR3 is built from 15 residues. In DNA, the CDR3 is TGTGCCAGCAGCTCCACTGCCGGGACAGGCTATGGCTACACCTTC. It encodes CASSSTAGTGYGYTF.

The chain joins TRBV5-8 to TRBJ2-1; 12 bases are shared with TRBD2. Germline V lookup: CDR1 SGHTS, CDR2 YDEGEE. V dropped 7 bases and J dropped 2; count of bases not matched to a gene: 7. This CDR3 is 16 amino acids long. The CDR3 sequence is CASRTRLAGAYNEQFF. Here the CDR3 DNA reads TGTGCCAGCCGGACAAGACTAGCGGGAGCCTACAATGAGCAGTTCTTC.

This chain links TRBV7-2 with TRBJ1-4; D unclear. The CDR3 runs 15 residues. V was cut by 1 base and J by 7 bases, with 13 bases left in between. The germline gives CDR1 SGHTA, CDR2 FQGNSA. The CDR3 nucleotides read TGTGCCAGCAGCTTAGGACCTGGTCTAGGTGAAAAACTGTTTTTT. Its protein product is CASSLGPGLGEKLFF.

V and J are TRBV6-6 and TRBJ1-2, with TRBD1 identical over 9 bases. CDR3 size: 16 residues. Germline CDR1 and CDR2: MNHNY and SVGAGI (reference sequence). The V gene end was trimmed by 7 bases and the J gene end by 5 bases; junction bases not matched to a gene: 14. CDR3 protein: CASIFGQGRGGYGYTF. The CDR3 nucleotides read TGTGCCAGCATTTTCGGACAGGGGCGTGGGGGGTATGGCTACACCTTC.

The V gene is TRBV30, the J gene TRBJ2-1, with D perhaps matching TRBD1 (5 bases). Deletions cut 3 bases from V and 12 bases from J, with 15 bases between. This CDR3 contains 12 residues. Germline V lookup: CDR1 GTSNPN, CDR2 SVGIG (reference sequence). The CDR3 nucleotides are TGTGCCTGGAGCGCTCAGGGCCCGGGGCAGTTCTTC. It specifies CAWSAQGPGQFF.

The V gene is TRBV11-3, the J gene TRBJ2-3, with a weak D call TRBD2 (5 bases). The CDR3 is made up of 14 amino acids. Trimming took off 3 bases at V and 2 bases at J, with 9 bases between the two ends. CDR1 and CDR2 from the germline V gene are SGHNT and YENEEA. This chain's CDR3 is CASSFSGFTDTQYF. The CDR3 nucleotides are TGTGCCAGCAGCTTTTCGGGGTTCACAGATACGCAGTATTTT.

This chain's CDR3 is CASSKDIRGSRGGKLFF. In DNA form, the CDR3 reads TGTGCCAGCAGCAAAGATATACGGGGCTCGCGTGGGGGGAAACTGTTTTTT. V and J are TRBV21-1 and TRBJ1-4. TRBV21-1 is reported as a pseudogene. This CDR3 is built from 17 residues.

This clone has only one observation. V is TRBV11-3 and J is TRBJ2-7; weak D call: TRBD1 (7 bases). Germline V gene data show CDR1 as SGHNT and CDR2 as YENEEA. V lost 4 bases and J lost 3, with 22 bases in between. The CDR3 totals 17 residues. The CDR3 is CASSSPQAGTVDYEQYF. The CDR3 nucleotides are TGTGCCAGCAGCTCACCCCAGGCGGGGACAGTAGACTACGAGCAGTACTTC.